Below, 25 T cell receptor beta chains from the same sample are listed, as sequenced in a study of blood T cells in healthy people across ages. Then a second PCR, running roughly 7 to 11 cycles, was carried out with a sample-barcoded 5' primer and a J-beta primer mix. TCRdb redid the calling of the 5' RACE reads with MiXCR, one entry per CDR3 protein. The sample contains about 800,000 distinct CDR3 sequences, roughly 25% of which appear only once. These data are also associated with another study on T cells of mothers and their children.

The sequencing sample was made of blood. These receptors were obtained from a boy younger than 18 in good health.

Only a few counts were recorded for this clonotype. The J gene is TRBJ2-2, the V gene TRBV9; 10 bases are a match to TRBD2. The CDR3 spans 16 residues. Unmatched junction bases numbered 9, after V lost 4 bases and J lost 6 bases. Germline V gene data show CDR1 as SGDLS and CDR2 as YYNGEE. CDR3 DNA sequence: TGTGCCAGCAGCTTCTCCGGGACTAGCGTCGCCGGGGAGCTGTTTTTT. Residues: CASSFSGTSVAGELFF.

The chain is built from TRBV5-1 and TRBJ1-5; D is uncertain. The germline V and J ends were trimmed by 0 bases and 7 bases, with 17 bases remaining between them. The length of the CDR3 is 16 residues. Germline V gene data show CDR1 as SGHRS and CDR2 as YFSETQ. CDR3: CASSLGGWGPGQPQHF. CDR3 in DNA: TGCGCCAGCAGCTTGGGGGGTTGGGGTCCGGGCCAGCCCCAGCATTTT. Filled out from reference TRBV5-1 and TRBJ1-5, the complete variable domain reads KAGVTQTPRYLIKTRGQQVTLSCSPISGHRSVSWYQQTPGQGLQFLFEYFSETQRNKGNFPGRFSGRQFSNSRSEMNVSTLELGDSALYLCASSLGGWGPGQPQHFGDGTRLSIL.

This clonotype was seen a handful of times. Here the CDR3 DNA reads TGTGCCAGCAGTACAACCGGGACAGGAACCTACGAGCAGTACTTC. Translating gives CASSTTGTGTYEQYF. The chain uses TRBV6-2 or TRBV6-3 and TRBJ2-7; 8 nucleotides agree with TRBD1. V gave up 5 bases and J gave up 2 bases; unmatched junction bases: 8. CDR1 MNHEY and CDR2 SVGEGT come from the germline V gene. CDR3 length: 15 amino acids.

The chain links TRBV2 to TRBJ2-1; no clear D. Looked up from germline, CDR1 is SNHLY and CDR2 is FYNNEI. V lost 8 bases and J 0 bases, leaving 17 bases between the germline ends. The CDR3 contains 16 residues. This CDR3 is CASVRTSPTSYNEQFF. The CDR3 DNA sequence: TGTGCCAGCGTAAGAACAAGTCCCACCTCCTACAATGAGCAGTTCTTC.

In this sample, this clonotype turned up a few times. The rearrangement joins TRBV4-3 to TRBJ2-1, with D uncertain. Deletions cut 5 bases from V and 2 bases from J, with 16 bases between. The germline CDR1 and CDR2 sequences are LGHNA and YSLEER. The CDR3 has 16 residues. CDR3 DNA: TGCGCCAGCAGCAACTATCCAGCGAAGGCCTACAATGAGCAGTTCTTC. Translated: CASSNYPAKAYNEQFF.

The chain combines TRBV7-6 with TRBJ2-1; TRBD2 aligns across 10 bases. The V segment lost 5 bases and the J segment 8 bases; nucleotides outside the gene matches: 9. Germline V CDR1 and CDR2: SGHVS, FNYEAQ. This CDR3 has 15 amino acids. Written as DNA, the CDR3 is TGTGCCAGCAGCCCCGAGCGGGAGGGCCAGGATGAGCAGTTCTTC. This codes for CASSPEREGQDEQFF.

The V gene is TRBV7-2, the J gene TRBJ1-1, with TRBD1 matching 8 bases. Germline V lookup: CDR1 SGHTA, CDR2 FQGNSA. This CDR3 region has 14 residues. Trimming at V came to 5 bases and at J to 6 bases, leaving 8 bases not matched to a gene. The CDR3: CASSTNRGRAEAFF. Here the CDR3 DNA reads TGTGCCAGCAGCACAAACAGGGGGAGGGCTGAAGCTTTCTTT.

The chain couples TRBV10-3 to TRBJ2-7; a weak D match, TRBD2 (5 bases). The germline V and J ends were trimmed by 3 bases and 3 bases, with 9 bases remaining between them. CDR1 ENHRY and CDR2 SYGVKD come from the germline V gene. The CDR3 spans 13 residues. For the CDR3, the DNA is TGTGCCATCAGTGAAACTAGTGGCTACGAGCAGTACTTC. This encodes CAISETSGYEQYF.

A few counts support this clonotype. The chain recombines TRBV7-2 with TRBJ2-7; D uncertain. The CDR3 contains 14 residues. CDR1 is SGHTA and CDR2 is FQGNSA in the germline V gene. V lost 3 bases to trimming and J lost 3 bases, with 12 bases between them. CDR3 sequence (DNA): TGTGCCAGCAGCTTTAGCCTGACCTACTACGAGCAGTACTTC. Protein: CASSFSLTYYEQYF.

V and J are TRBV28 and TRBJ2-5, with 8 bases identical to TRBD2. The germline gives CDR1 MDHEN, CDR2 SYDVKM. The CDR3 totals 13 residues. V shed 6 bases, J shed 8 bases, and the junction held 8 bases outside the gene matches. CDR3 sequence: CASSQREPKTQYF. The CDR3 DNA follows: TGTGCCAGCAGCCAGCGGGAGCCCAAAACCCAGTACTTC.

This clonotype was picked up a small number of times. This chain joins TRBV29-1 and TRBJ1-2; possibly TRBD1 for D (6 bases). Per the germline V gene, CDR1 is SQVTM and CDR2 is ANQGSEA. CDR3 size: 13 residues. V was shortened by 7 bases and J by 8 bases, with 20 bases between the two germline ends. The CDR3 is CSDQPGVLQGYTF. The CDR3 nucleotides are TGCAGCGACCAGCCAGGGGTCCTTCAGGGCTACACCTTC. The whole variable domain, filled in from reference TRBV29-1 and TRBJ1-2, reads SAVISQKPSRDICQRGTSLTIQCQVDSQVTMMFWYRQQPGQSLTLIATANQGSEATYESGFVIDKFPISRPNLTFSTLTVSNMSPEDSSIYLCSDQPGVLQGYTFGSGTRLTVV.

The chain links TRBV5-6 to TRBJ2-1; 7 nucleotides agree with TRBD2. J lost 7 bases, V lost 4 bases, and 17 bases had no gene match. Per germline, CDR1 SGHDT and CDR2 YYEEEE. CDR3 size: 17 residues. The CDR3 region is CASSGGLLATGGNEQFF. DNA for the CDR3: TGTGCCAGCAGCGGTGGGTTACTAGCGACCGGAGGTAATGAGCAGTTCTTC. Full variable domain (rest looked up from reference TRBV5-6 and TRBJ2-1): DAGVTQSPTHLIKTRGQQVTLRCSPKSGHDTVSWYQQALGQGPQFIFQYYEEEERQRGNFPDRFSGHQFPNYSSELNVNALLLGDSALYLCASSGGLLATGGNEQFFGPGTRLTVL.

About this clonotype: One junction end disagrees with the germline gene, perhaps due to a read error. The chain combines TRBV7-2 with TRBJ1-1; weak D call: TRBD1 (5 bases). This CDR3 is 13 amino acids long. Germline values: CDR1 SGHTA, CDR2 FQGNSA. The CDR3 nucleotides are TGTTCCAGCAGCTTACAGGTGAACACTGAAGCTTTCTTT. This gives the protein CSSSLQVNTEAFF.

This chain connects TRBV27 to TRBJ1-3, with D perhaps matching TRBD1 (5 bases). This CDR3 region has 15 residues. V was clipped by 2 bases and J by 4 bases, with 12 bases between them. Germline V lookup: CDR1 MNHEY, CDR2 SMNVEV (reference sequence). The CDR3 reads CASSLGPGLGNTIYF. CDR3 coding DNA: TGTGCCAGCAGTTTAGGGCCGGGGCTCGGAAACACCATATATTTT.

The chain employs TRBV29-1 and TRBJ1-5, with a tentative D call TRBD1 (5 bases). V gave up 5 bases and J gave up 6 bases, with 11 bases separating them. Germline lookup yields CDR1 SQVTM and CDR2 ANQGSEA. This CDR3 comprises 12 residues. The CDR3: CSVRWGTQPQHF. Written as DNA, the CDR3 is TGCAGCGTTCGGTGGGGGACTCAGCCCCAGCATTTT.

The DNA for the CDR3 is TGTGCCAGCAGCCAAGAATATGGTACCGGGGAGCTGTTTTTT. This encodes CASSQEYGTGELFF. The rearrangement joins TRBV14 to TRBJ2-2; D call uncertain. CDR3 size: 14 residues. Trimming removed 0 bases from V and 5 bases from J, with 7 bases in between. Per the germline V gene, CDR1 is SGHDN and CDR2 is FVKESK.

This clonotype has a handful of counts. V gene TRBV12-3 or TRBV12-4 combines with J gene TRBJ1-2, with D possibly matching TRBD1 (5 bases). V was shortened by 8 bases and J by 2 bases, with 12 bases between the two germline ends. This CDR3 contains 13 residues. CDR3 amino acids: CASGSRANYGYTF. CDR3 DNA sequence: TGTGCCAGCGGCTCCAGGGCGAACTATGGCTACACCTTC.

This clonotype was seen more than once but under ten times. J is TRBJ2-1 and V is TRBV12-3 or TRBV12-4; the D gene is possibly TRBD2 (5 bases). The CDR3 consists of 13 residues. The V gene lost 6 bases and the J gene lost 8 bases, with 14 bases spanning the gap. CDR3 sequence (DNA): TGTGCCAGCAGCTCCCTAGCTGTAGATGAGCAGTTCTTC. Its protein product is CASSSLAVDEQFF.

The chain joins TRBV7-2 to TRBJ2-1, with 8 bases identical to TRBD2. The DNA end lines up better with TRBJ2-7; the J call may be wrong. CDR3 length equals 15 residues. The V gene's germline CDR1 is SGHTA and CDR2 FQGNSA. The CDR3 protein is CASSPGLAKPYEQYF. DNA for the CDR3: TGTGCCAGCAGCCCTGGACTAGCCAAGCCCTACGAGCAGTACTTC.

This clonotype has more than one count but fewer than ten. This chain's CDR3 is CASMRTGLMNTEAFF. The DNA of the CDR3 is TGTGCCAGCATGAGGACAGGGCTCATGAACACTGAAGCTTTCTTT. This chain joins TRBV25-1 and TRBJ1-1; 8 positions match TRBD1. From germline, CDR1 is MGHDK and CDR2 SYGVNS. The length of the CDR3 is 15 residues. Trimming removed 7 bases from V and 0 bases from J; junction bases left unmatched: 7.

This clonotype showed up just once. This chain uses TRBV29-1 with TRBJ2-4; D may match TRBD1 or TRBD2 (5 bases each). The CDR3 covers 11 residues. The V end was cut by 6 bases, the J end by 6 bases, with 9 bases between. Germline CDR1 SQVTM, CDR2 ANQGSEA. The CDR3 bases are TGCAGCGTGGGGGAGACAAACATTCAGTACTTC. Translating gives CSVGETNIQYF.

CDR3 sequence reads: CSVVIPPGSSYEQYF. The CDR3 region has the DNA TGCAGCGTTGTCATCCCTCCAGGCAGCTCCTACGAGCAGTACTTC. This chain connects TRBV29-1 to TRBJ2-7; D is unresolved. The CDR3 totals 15 residues. Between the trimmed V and J ends, which lost 4 bases and 0 bases, there was a span of 16 bases. Germline loops: CDR1 SQVTM, CDR2 ANQGSEA.

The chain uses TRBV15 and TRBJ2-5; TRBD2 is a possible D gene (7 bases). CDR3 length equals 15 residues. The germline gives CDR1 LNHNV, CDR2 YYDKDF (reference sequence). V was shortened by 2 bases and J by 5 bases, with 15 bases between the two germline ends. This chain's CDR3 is CATSRSGGATETQYF. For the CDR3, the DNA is TGTGCCACCAGCAGAAGTGGGGGGGCCACGGAGACCCAGTACTTC.

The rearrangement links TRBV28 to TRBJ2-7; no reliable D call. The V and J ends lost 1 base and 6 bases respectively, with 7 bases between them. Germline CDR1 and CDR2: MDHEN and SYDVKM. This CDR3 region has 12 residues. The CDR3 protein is CASSLLQLEQYF. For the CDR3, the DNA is TGTGCCAGCAGTTTATTACAACTCGAGCAGTACTTC.

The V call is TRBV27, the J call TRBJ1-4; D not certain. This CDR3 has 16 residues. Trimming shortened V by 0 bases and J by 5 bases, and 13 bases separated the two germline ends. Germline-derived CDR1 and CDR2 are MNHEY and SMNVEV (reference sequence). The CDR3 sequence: CASSLSSGIENEKLFF. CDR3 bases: TGTGCCAGCAGTTTATCGAGCGGGATCGAGAATGAAAAACTGTTTTTT.